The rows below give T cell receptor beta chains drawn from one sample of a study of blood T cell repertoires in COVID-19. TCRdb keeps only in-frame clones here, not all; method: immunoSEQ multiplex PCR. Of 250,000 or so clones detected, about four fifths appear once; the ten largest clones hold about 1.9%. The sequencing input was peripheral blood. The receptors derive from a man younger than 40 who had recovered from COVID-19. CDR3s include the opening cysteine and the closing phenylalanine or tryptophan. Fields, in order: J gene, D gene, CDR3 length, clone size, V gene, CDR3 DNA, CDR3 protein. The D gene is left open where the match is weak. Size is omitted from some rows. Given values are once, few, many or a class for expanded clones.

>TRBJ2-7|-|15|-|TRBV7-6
TGTGCCAGCAGCCTCAGCATGGGCAACTCCTACGAGCAGTACTTC
CASSLSMGNSYEQYF
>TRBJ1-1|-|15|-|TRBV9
TGTGCCAGCAGCGTAGCTTCGAGGCCCCCAGCAGAAGCTTTCTTT
CASSVASRPPAEAFF
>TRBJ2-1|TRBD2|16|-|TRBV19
TGTGCCAGTAGTAGACGGACTAGCGGGGGTCACAATGAGCAGTTCTTC
CASSRRTSGGHNEQFF
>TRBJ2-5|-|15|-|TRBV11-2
TGTGCCAGCAGTTCTAGTGGGGGGGCGTGGGAGACCCAGTACTTC
CASSSSGGAWETQYF
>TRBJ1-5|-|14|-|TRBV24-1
TGTGCCACCAGTGATGAGAGTGCGGATCAGCCCCAGCATTTT
CATSDESADQPQHF
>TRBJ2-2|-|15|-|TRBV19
TGTGCCAGTAGTATTTTGGGCAGAAACACCGGGGAGCTGTTTTTT
CASSILGRNTGELFF
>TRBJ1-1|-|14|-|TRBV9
TGTGCCAGCAGCCAGATGGAGGGGCGGACTGAAGCTTTCTTT
CASSQMEGRTEAFF
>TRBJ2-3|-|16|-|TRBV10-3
TGTGCCATCAGTGACTCCCGGGTCAGCTACACAGATACGCAGTATTTT
CAISDSRVSYTDTQYF
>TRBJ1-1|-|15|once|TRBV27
TGTGCCAGCAGTTTATGGCAGGGAAGGAACACTGAAGCTTTCTTT
CASSLWQGRNTEAFF
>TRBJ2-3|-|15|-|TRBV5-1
TGCGCCAGCAGACCCCTCCCAACGGGGATCGATACGCAGTATTTT
CASRPLPTGIDTQYF
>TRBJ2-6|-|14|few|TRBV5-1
TGCGCCAGCAGCTTGCAGTCTGGGGCCAACGTCCTGACTTTC
CASSLQSGANVLTF
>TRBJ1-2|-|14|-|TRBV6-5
TGTGCCAGCAGTTACTCCCAGGGTTTAGGTGGCTACACCTTC
CASSYSQGLGGYTF
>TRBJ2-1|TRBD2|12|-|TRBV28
TGTGCCAGCCTTCGCGGGGGGAATGAGCAGTTCTTC
CASLRGGNEQFF
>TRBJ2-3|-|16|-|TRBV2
TGTGCCAGCAGTGATTGGACATCTCGAAGCACAGATACGCAGTATTTT
CASSDWTSRSTDTQYF
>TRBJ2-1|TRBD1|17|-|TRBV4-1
TGCGCCAGCAGCCAAGAGGGCAGGGGGCGAAGTTTGAATGAGCAGTTCTTC
CASSQEGRGRSLNEQFF
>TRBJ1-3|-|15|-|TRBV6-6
TGTGCCAGCAGTTACTCGATGCAGGGTGGAAACACCATATATTTT
CASSYSMQGGNTIYF
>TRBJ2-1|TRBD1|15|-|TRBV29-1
TGCAGCGTTGCCCAGGGACAGGGGGCATACAATGAGCAGTTCTTC
CSVAQGQGAYNEQFF
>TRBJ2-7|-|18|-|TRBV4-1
TGCGCCAGCAGCAACGAGATATTAAGCGGACAGACCTCCTACGAGCAGTACTTC
CASSNEILSGQTSYEQYF
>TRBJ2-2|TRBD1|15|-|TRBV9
TGTGCCAGCAGCACCGGACAGGGCCGGACCGGGGAGCTGTTTTTT
CASSTGQGRTGELFF
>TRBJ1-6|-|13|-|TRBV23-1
TGCGCCAGCAGTCAGGTACAGAATTCACCCCTCCACTTT
CASSQVQNSPLHF
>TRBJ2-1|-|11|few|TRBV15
TGTGCCACCAGCAGGTCGGATGAGCAGTTCTTC
CATSRSDEQFF
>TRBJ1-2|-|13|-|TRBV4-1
TGCGCCAGCAGCCAAGGGGCGGGATGGGGCTACACCTTC
CASSQGAGWGYTF
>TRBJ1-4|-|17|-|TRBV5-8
TGTGCCAGCAGCTTGGGGTACGACGGGGGTTACAGTGAAAAACTGTTTTTT
CASSLGYDGGYSEKLFF
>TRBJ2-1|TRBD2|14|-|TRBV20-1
TGCAGTGCTAGTCTAGCGGGGGGGCGGAATGAGCAGTTCTTC
CSASLAGGRNEQFF
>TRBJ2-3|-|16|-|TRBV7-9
TGTGCCAGCAGCTTATCTGATAGCCGGGTGCAAGATACGCAGTATTTT
CASSLSDSRVQDTQYF
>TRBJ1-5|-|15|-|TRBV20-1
TGCAGTGCTAGTCAGACCCACGCGGGCAATCAGCCCCAGCATTTT
CSASQTHAGNQPQHF
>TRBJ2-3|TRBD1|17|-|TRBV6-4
TGTGCCAGCAGTGATACCGGGACAGGGGGAACTATAGATACGCAGTATTTT
CASSDTGTGGTIDTQYF
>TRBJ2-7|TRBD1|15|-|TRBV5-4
TGTGCCAGCAGCCTGGGACAGGGTAAACCCTACGAGCAGTACTTC
CASSLGQGKPYEQYF
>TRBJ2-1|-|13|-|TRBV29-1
TGCAGCGTTGCGAGGAGCCGGGACAATGAGCAGTTCTTC
CSVARSRDNEQFF
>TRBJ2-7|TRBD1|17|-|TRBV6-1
TGTGCCAGCAGTGATTGGGCGACAGGGAAGGTAGGCGACGAGCAGTACTTC
CASSDWATGKVGDEQYF
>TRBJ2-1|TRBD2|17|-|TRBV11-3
TGTGCCAGCAGCCCCCGGGGGGGAGACCTCCCCAACAATGAGCAGTTCTTC
CASSPRGGDLPNNEQFF
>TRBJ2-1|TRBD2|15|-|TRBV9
TGTGCCAGCAGCAGGACTAGCGGGGGCTACAATGAGCAGTTCTTC
CASSRTSGGYNEQFF
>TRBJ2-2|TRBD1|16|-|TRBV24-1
TGTGCCACCAGTGATTTGAAGGGGGCCCTTGCCGGGGAGCTGTTTTTT
CATSDLKGALAGELFF
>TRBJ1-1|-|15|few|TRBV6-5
TGTGCCAGCAGTTACGGCCGACAGATGCACACTGAAGCTTTCTTT
CASSYGRQMHTEAFF
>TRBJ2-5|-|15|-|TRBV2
TGTGCCAGCAGGGCGGGACCCTGGGGTAAAGAGACCCAGTACTTC
CASRAGPWGKETQYF
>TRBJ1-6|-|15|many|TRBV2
TGTGCCTCACGGACCGGGAGCTCCTATAATTCACCCCTCCACTTT
CASRTGSSYNSPLHF
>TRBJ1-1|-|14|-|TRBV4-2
TGTGCCAGCAGCCAAGACAGGGTTGGCACTGAAGCTTTCTTT
CASSQDRVGTEAFF
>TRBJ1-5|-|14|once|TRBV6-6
TGTGCCAGCACGCTAGCGAATAGCAATCAGCCCCAGCATTTT
CASTLANSNQPQHF
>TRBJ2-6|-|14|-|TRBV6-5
TGTGCCAGCAGTCAGGGGTCTGGGGCCAACGTCCTGACTTTC
CASSQGSGANVLTF
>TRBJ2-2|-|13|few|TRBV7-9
TGTGCCAGCAGCTTCCAGGCCACCGGGGAGCTGTTTTTT
CASSFQATGELFF
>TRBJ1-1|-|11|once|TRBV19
TGTGCCTCAGGCCGGAACACTGAAGCTTTCTTT
CASGRNTEAFF
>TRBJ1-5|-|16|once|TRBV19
TGTGCCAGTAGTATAGAGCGGGGGAGAGAGAATCAGCCCCAGCATTTT
CASSIERGRENQPQHF
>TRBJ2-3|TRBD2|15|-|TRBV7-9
TGTGCCAGCAGCTCGAGGGGGACTAGCGGTGATACGCAGTATTTT
CASSSRGTSGDTQYF
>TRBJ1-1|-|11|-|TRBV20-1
TGCAGTGTACCGGGGGACACTGAAGCTTTCTTT
CSVPGDTEAFF